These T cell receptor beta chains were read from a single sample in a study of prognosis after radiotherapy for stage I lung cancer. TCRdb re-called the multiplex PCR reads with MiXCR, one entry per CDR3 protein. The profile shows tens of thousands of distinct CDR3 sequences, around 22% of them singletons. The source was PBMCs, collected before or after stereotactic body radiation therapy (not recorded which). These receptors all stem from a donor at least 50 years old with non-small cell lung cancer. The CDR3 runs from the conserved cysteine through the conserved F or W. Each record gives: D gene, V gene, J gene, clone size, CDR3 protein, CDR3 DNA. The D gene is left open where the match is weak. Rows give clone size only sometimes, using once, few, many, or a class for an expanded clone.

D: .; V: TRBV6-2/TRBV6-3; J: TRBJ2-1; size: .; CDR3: CASSPWAGCQGYNEQFF; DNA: TGTGCCAGCAGTCCCTGGGCGGGGTGCCAGGGATACAATGAGCAGTTCTTC
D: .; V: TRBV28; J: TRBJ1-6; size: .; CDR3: CASYYLEHSTLHF; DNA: TGTGCCAGCTATTACCTTGAGCATTCAACCCTCCACTTT
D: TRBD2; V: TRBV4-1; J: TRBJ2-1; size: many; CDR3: CASSQDQASGRGGQFF; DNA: TGCGCCAGCAGCCAAGATCAGGCTAGCGGGAGAGGCGGGCAGTTCTTC
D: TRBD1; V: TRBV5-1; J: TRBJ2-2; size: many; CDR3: CASSLQGATGELFF; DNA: TGCGCCAGCAGCTTGCAGGGGGCGACCGGGGAGCTGTTTTTT
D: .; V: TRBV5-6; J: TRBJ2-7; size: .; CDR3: CASNRGEYEQYF; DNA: TGTGCCAGCAACCGAGGGGAATACGAGCAGTACTTC
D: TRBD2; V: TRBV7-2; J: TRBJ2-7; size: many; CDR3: CASSLSAGEGEQYF; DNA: TGTGCCAGCAGCTTATCAGCGGGGGAGGGCGAGCAGTACTTC
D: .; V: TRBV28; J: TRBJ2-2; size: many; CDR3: CASSPPGPLGELFF; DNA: TGTGCCAGCAGCCCACCAGGCCCCTTAGGGGAGCTGTTTTTT
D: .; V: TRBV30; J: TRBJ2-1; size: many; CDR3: CASPNPSRRNEQFF; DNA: TGTGCCTCGCCAAACCCGAGTAGGCGTAATGAGCAGTTCTTC
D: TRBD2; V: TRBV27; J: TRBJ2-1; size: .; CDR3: CASNSLGAGVDKQFF; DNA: TGTGCCAGCAATTCTCTCGGGGCGGGAGTCGATAAGCAGTTCTTC
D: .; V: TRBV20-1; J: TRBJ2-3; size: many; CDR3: CSVGQTLLDTQYF; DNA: TGCAGTGTGGGTCAGACTCTCTTGGATACGCAGTATTTT
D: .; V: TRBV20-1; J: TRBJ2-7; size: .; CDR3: CSAGGVTGATSGYEQYF; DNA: TGCAGTGCGGGGGGGGTGACAGGGGCCACCTCGGGTTACGAGCAGTACTTC
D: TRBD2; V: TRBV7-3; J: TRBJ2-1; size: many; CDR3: CASSLLAGGYNEQFF; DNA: TGTGCCAGCAGCTTACTAGCGGGGGGTTACAATGAGCAGTTCTTC
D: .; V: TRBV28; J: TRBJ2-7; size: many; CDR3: CASSPGARFGVASPSYEQYF; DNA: TGTGCCAGCAGCCCGGGGGCGAGGTTTGGAGTTGCGTCCCCCAGTTACGAGCAGTACTTC
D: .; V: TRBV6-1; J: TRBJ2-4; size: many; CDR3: CASSDSPKNIQYF; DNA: TGTGCCAGCAGTGACAGTCCCAAAAACATTCAGTACTTC
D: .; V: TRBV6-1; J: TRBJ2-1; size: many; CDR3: CASNDDPSAAEQFF; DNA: TGTGCCAGCAATGACGACCCCTCAGCCGCTGAGCAGTTCTTC
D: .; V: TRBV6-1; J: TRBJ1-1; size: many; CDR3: CASTGPGGAFF; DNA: TGTGCCAGCACCGGTCCAGGAGGCGCTTTCTTT
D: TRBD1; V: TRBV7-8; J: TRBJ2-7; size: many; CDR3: CASSSGTGAITYEQYF; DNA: TGTGCCAGCAGCTCAGGCACAGGGGCCATAACCTACGAGCAGTACTTC
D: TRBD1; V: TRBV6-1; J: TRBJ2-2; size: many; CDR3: CASRRTGRTGELFF; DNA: TGTGCCAGCAGAAGGACAGGGCGGACCGGGGAGCTGTTTTTT
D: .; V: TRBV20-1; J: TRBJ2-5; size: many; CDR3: CSANEETQYF; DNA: TGCAGTGCTAACGAGGAGACCCAGTACTTC
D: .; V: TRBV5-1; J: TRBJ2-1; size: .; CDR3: CASPTRGGEQFF; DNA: TGCGCCAGCCCAACTAGGGGGGGTGAGCAGTTCTTC
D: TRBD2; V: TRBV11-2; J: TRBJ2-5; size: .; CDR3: CASSQGTSGAQETQYF; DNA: TGTGCCAGCAGCCAGGGGACTAGCGGGGCCCAAGAGACCCAGTACTTC
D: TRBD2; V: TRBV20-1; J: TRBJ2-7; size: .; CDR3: CSAKTSGRRISYEQYF; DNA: TGCAGTGCGAAAACTAGCGGGAGAAGGATCTCCTACGAGCAGTACTTC
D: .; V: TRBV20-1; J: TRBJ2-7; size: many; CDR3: CSARDALNYEQYF; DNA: TGCAGTGCTAGAGACGCTCTGAACTACGAGCAGTACTTC
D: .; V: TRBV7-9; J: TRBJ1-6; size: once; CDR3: CASSLANGFGTIHF; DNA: TGTGCCAGCAGCTTAGCGAACGGTTTTGGAACCATCCACTTT
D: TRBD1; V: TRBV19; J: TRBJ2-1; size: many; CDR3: CASSIGPFRDRGRLNEQFF; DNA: TGTGCCAGTAGTATAGGGCCCTTTAGGGACAGGGGGCGGCTGAATGAGCAGTTCTTC
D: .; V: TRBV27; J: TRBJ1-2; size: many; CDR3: CASSLRDSGYGYTF; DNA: TGTGCCAGCAGTTTACGGGACTCAGGCTATGGCTACACCTTC
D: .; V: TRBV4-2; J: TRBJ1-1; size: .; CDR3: CASSQRGTEAFF; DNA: TGTGCCAGCAGCCAAAGGGGCACTGAAGCTTTCTTT
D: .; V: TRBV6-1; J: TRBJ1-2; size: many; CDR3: CASTRDNYGYTF; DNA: TGTGCCAGCACCAGGGACAACTATGGCTACACCTTC
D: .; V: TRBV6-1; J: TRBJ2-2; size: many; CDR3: CASPRRRNTGELFF; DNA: TGTGCCAGCCCACGACGGAGGAACACCGGGGAGCTGTTTTTT
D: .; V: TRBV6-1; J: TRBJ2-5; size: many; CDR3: CATRNKGGEKTQYF; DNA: TGTGCCACCCGGAATAAAGGAGGGGAAAAGACCCAGTACTTC
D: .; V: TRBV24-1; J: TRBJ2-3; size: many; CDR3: CATSDLNGPEDTQYF; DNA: TGTGCCACCAGTGATTTGAACGGTCCGGAAGATACGCAGTATTTT
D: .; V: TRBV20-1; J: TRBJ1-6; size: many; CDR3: CSAPGESSYNSPLHF; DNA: TGCAGTGCACCAGGGGAAAGCTCCTATAATTCACCCCTCCACTTT
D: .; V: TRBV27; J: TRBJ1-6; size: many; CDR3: CASSLLGQLDNSPLHF; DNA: TGTGCCAGCAGTTTATTGGGTCAGTTGGATAATTCACCCCTCCACTTT